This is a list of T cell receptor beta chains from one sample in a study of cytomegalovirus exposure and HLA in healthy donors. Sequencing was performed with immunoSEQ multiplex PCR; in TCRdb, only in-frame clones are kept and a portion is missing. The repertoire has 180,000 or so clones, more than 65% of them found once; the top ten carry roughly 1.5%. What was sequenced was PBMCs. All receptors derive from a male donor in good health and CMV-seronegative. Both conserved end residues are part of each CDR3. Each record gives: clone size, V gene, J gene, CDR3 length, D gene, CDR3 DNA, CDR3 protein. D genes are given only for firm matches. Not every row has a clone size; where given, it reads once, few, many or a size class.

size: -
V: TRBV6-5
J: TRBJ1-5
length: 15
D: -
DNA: TGTGCCAGCAGTTCCTATGTGGGGGCAAGTCAGCCCCAGCATTTT
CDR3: CASSSYVGASQPQHF

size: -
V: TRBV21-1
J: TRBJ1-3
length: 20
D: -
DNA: TGTGCCAGCAGCAAAAGTTGGGGCCTGCGGATAAGATCGACTGGAAACACCATATATTTT
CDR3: CASSKSWGLRIRSTGNTIYF

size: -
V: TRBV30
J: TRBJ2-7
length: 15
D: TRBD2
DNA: TGTGCCTGGTCAATGACTCTAGCGGGAGTCGACGAGCAGTACTTC
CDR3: CAWSMTLAGVDEQYF

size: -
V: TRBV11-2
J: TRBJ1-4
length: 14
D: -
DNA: TGTGCCAGCAGCTTATTCGGGGTTGGGGAAAAACTGTTTTTT
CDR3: CASSLFGVGEKLFF

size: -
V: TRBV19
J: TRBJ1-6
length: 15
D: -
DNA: TGTGCCAGTAGTATAGTTCTCGTAGAGGGTTCACCCCTCCACTTT
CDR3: CASSIVLVEGSPLHF

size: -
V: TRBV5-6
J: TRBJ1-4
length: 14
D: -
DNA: TGTGCCAGCAGCTTGGCGGGGATAGAAGAAAAACTGTTTTTT
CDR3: CASSLAGIEEKLFF

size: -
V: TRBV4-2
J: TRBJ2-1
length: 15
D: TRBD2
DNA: TGTGCCAGCAGCCAAGTTAGCGGGGCTTACAATGAGCAGTTCTTC
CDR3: CASSQVSGAYNEQFF

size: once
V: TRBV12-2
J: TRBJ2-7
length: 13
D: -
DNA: TGTGCAAGTAGGGGAGGAAATGGTTGCGAGCAGTACTTC
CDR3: CASRGGNGCEQYF

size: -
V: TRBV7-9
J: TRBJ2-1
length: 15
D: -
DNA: TGTGCCAGCAGCTTAGCTGTCTACTCCTACAATGAGCAGTTCTTC
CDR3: CASSLAVYSYNEQFF

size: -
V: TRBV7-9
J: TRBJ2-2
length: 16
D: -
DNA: TGTTCCAGCAGCTCCCTCAAGACAGGGAACACCGGGGAGCTGTTTTTT
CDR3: CSSSSLKTGNTGELFF

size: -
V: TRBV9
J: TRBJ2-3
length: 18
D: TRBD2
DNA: TGTGCCAGCAGCGTAGATCCCCTAGCGGGAAGGGACACAGATACGCAGTATTTT
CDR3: CASSVDPLAGRDTDTQYF

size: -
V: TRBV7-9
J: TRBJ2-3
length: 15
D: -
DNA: TGTGCCAGCAGCCCCCAACAGGTTCTGGGCGATACGCAGTATTTT
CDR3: CASSPQQVLGDTQYF

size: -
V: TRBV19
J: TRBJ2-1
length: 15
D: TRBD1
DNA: TGTGCCAGTAGTTCCGGGACAGGGGCCTACAATGAGCAGTTCTTC
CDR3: CASSSGTGAYNEQFF

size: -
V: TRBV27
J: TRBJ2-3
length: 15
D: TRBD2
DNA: TGTGCCAGCACCCACGGGGGAGGGAACACAGATACGCAGTATTTT
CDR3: CASTHGGGNTDTQYF

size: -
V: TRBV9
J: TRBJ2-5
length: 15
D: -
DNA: TGTGCCAGCAGCGTAGGAGGACAGTCTCAAGAGACCCAGTACTTC
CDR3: CASSVGGQSQETQYF

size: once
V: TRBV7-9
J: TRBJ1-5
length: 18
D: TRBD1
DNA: TGTGCCAGCAGCCTCGGGACAGGGAATCGATATAGCAATCAGCCCCAGCATTTT
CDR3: CASSLGTGNRYSNQPQHF

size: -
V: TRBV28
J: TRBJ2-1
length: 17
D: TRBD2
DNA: TGTGCCAGCAGTTCGAACGCGAATAGCGGGAGGGCCCAGGAGCAGTTCTTC
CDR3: CASSSNANSGRAQEQFF

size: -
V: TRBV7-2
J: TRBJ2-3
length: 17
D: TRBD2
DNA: TGTGCCAGCAGCTTAGTCGGGAGGGGTACCAGCACAGATACGCAGTATTTT
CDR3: CASSLVGRGTSTDTQYF

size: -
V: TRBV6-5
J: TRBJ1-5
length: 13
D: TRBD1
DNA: TGTGCCAGTGGGACAGGCATCAATCAGCCCCAGCATTTT
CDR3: CASGTGINQPQHF

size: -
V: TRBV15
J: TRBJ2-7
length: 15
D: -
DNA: TGTGCCACCAGCAGAGATCCCGGGAGCACCTACGAGCAGTACTTC
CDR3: CATSRDPGSTYEQYF

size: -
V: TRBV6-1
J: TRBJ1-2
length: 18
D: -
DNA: TGTGCCAGCAGTGAAGCACCGGGTACCGGCCGACGGAATTATGGCTACACCTTC
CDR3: CASSEAPGTGRRNYGYTF

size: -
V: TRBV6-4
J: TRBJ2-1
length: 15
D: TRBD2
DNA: TGTGCCAGCAGGCGACTAGCGGGAGGGCACAATGAGCAGTTCTTC
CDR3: CASRRLAGGHNEQFF

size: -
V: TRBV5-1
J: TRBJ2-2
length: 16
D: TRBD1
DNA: TGCGCCAGCAGCCAGGATTGGACAGGGTCGGCCGGGGAGCTGTTTTTT
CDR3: CASSQDWTGSAGELFF

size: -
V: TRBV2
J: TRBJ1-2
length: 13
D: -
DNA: TGTGCCAGCAGTGGCACCAGGGGCGATGGCTACACCTTC
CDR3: CASSGTRGDGYTF

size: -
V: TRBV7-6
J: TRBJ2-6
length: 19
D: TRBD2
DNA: TGTGCCAGCACCCTACGGTCTAGCGGGGGGCACTCTGGGGCCAACGTCCTGACTTTC
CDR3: CASTLRSSGGHSGANVLTF

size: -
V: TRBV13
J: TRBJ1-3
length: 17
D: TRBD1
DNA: TGTGCCAGCACCTTTAGACAGGGTAGGCTCTCTGGAAACACCATATATTTT
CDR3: CASTFRQGRLSGNTIYF

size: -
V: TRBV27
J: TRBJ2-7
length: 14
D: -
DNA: TGTGCCAGCAGGGACGGGGGAAGCTCCTACGAGCAGTACTTC
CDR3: CASRDGGSSYEQYF

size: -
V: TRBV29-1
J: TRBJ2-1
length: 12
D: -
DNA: TGCAGCGTTGATCCAGACTACAATGAGCAGTTCTTC
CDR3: CSVDPDYNEQFF

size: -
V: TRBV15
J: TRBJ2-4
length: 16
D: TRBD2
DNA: TGTGCCACCGGACCGGGAGGAGCCAACGCCAAAAACATTCAGTACTTC
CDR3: CATGPGGANAKNIQYF

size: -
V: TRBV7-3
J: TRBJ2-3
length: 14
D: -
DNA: TGTGCCAGCAGCTTATCTGGGGCGACAGATACGCAGTATTTT
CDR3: CASSLSGATDTQYF

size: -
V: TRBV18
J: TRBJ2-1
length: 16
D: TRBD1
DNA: TGTGCCAGCTCACCAACAGACAGGGGAAGCTACAATGAGCAGTTCTTC
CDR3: CASSPTDRGSYNEQFF

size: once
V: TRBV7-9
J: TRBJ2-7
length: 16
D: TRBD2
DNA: TGTGCCAGCACGGGGCGGGAGTTTTCCGTCGGCTACGAGCAGTACTTC
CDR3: CASTGREFSVGYEQYF